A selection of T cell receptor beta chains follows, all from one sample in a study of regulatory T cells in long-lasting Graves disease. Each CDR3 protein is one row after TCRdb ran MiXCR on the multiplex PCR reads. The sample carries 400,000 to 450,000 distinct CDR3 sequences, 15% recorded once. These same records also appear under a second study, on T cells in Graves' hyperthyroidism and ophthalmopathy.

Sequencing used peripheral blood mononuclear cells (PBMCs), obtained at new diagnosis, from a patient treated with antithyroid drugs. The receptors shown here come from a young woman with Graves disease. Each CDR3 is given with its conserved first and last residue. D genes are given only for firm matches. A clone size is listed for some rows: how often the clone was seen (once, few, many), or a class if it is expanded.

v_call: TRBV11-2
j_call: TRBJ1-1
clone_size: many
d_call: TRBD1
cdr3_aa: CASSLRSGGRGAFF
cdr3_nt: TGTGCCAGCAGCTTAAGGTCAGGGGGCAGGGGAGCTTTCTTT

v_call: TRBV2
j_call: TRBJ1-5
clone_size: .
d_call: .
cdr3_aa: CASSAEGPTSNQPQHF
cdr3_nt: TGTGCCAGCAGTGCTGAAGGACCAACTAGCAATCAGCCCCAGCATTTT

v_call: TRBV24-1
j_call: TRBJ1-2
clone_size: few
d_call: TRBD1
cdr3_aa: CATSEPGQGTTGYTF
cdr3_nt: TGTGCCACCAGTGAGCCGGGACAGGGGACGACTGGCTACACCTTC

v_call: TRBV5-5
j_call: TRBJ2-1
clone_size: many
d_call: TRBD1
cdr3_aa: CASTNPRGSYNEQFF
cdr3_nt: TGTGCCAGCACCAACCCCAGGGGGTCCTACAATGAGCAGTTCTTC

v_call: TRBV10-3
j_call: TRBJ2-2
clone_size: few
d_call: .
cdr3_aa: CAISGTNTGELFF
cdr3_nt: TGTGCCATCAGTGGGACTAACACCGGGGAGCTGTTTTTT

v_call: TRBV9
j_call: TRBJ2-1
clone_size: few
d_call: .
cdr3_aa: CASSVEAGRNYNEQFF
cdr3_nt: TGTGCCAGCAGCGTAGAGGCGGGACGAAATTACAATGAGCAGTTCTTC

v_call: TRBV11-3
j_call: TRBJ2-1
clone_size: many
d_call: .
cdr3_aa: CASSRGQISNEQFF
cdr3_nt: TGTGCCAGCAGCCGGGGGCAGATCTCCAATGAGCAGTTCTTC

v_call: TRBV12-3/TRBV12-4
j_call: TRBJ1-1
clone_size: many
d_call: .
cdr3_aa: CASSLGALNTEAFF
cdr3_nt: TGTGCCAGCAGTTTAGGGGCCTTGAACACTGAAGCTTTCTTT

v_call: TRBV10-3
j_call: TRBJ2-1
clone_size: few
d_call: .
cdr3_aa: CAISESNHEQFF
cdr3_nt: TGTGCCATCAGTGAGTCGAACCATGAGCAGTTCTTC

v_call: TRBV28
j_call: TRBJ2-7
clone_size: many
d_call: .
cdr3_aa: CASSLGHPVYEQYF
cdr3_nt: TGTGCCAGCAGTTTAGGGCACCCCGTCTACGAGCAGTACTTC

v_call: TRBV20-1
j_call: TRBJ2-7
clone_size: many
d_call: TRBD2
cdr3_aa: CSARDPLAVTRGYEQYF
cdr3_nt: TGCAGTGCTAGAGATCCCCTAGCGGTCACCCGGGGCTACGAGCAGTACTTC

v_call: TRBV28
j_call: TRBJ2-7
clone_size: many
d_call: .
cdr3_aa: CASSLLDSSAYEQYF
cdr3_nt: TGTGCCAGCAGTTTATTGGACAGTTCCGCCTACGAGCAGTACTTC

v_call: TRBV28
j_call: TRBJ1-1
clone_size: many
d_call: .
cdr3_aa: CASGVMGLGTEAFF
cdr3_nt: TGTGCCAGCGGTGTGATGGGGCTAGGCACTGAAGCTTTCTTT

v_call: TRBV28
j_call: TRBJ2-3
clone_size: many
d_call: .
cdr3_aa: CASSFGPTSTDTQYF
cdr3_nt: TGTGCCAGCAGCTTTGGACCGACGAGCACAGATACGCAGTATTTT

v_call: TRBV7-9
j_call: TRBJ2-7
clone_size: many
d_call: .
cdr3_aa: CASSLRGTPYEQYF
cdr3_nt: TGTGCCAGCAGCTTAAGGGGGACACCCTACGAGCAGTACTTC

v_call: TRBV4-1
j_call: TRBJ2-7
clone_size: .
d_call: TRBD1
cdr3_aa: CASSHTGTGTYEQYF
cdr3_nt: TGCGCCAGCAGCCACACCGGGACAGGGACCTACGAGCAGTACTTC

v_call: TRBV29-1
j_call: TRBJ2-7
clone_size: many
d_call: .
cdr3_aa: CSVESGSSYEQYF
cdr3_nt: TGCAGCGTTGAGTCCGGGAGTTCCTACGAGCAGTACTTC

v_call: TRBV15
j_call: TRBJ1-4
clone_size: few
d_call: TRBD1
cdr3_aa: CATSRETGIEKLFF
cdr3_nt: TGTGCCACCAGCAGAGAGACAGGGATTGAAAAACTGTTTTTT

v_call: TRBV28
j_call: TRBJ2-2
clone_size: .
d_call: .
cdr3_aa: CASSPPQAIYTGELFF
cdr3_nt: TGTGCCAGCAGCCCACCCCAGGCGATATACACCGGGGAGCTGTTTTTT

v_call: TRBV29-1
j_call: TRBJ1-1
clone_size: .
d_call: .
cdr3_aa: CSVESGNTEAFF
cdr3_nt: TGCAGCGTTGAGTCCGGGAACACTGAAGCTTTCTTT

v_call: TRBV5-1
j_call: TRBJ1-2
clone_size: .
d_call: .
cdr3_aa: CASSLGRFRDQDYGYTF
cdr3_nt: TGCGCCAGCAGCTTGGGGCGCTTCCGGGACCAGGACTATGGCTACACCTTC

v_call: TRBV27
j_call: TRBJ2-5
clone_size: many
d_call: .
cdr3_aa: CASSFRPVETQYF
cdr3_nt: TGTGCCAGCAGTTTCAGGCCGGTGGAGACCCAGTACTTC